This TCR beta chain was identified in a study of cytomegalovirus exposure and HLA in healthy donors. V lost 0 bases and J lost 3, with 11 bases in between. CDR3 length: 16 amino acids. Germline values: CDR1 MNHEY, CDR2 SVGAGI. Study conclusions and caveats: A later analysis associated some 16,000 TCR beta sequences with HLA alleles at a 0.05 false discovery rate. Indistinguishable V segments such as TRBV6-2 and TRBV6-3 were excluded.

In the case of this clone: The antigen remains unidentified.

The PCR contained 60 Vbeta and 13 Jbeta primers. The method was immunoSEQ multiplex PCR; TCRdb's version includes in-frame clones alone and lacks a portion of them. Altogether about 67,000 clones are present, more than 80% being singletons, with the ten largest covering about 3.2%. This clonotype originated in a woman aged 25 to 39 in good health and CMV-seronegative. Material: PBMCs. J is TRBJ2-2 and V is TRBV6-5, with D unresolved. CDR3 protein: CASSYSSVRYTGELFF. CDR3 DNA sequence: TGTGCCAGCAGTTACTCGAGTGTGAGGTACACCGGGGAGCTGTTTTTT.